What follows describes a single TCR beta chain. This specimen comes from a study of cytomegalovirus exposure and HLA in healthy donors. The V end lost 7 bases, the J end lost 6 bases, and 19 bases lay between the germline ends. The CDR3 is made up of 14 amino acids. Germline CDR1 reads SNHLY; CDR2 reads FYNNEI. The PCR contained 60 Vbeta and 13 Jbeta primers. Clones were read by immunoSEQ multiplex PCR, and TCRdb kept only the in-frame ones, dropping some. This sample yields roughly 140,000 clones, of which approximately 84% are seen a single time; roughly 9.7% belongs to the top ten. The origin of this receptor is a woman aged 60 to 75 in good health and CMV-seropositive. V usage is TRBV2 and J usage is TRBJ2-7; no clear D gene. Sequenced material: PBMCs. CDR3 loop: CASTHPRLWREQYF. CDR3 sequence (DNA): TGTGCCAGCACCCACCCAAGACTTTGGCGCGAGCAGTACTTC.